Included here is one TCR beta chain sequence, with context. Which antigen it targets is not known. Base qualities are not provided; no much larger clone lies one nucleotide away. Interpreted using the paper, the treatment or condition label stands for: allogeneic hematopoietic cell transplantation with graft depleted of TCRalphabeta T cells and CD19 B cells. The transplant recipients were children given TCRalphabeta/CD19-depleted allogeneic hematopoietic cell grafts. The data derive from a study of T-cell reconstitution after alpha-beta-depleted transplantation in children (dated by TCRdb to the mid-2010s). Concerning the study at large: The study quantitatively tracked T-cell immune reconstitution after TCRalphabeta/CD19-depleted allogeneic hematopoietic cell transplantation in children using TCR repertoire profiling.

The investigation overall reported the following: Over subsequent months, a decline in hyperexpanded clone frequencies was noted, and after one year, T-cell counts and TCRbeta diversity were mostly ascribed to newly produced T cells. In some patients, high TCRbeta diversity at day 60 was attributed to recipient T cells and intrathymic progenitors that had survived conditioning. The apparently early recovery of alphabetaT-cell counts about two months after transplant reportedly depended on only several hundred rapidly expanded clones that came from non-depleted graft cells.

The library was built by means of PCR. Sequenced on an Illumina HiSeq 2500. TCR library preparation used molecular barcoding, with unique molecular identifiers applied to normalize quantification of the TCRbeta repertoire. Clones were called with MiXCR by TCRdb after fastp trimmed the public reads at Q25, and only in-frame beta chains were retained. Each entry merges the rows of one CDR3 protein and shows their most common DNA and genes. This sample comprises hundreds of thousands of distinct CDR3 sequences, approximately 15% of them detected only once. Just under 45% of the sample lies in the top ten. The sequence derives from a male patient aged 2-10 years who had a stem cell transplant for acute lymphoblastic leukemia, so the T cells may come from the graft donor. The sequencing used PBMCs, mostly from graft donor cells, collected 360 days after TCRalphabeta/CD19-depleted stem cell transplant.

This receptor has the CDR3 CASSLPGPPYF. The nucleotide sequence reads TGTGCCAGCTCACTTCCAGGGCCCCCGTACTTC. In this chain, TRBV18 is recombined with TRBJ2-5; a tentative D match to TRBD1 spans 5 bases. The CDR3 spans 11 residues, from the cysteine through the phenylalanine. The CDR3 DNA has 33 bases and is translated from base 1. Cut back by 4 bases and 13 bases, the V and J ends lie 13 bases apart. CDR1 KGHSH and CDR2 LQKENI were looked up in the germline V gene.